A selection of T cell receptor beta chains follows, all from one sample in a study of blood T cell repertoires in COVID-19. Measured with immunoSEQ multiplex PCR; TCRdb has only the in-frame clones, and not every one. The data hold 45,000 to 55,000 clones, with approximately 87% observed a single time. What was sequenced was peripheral blood. The receptors stem from a human donor in a cohort sampled during active COVID-19. CDR3s include the opening cysteine and the closing phenylalanine or tryptophan. A D gene is named only where the DNA matches it firmly. For some rows the clone size is stated as once, few or many, or as a class when expanded; others skip it.

clone_size d_call j_call v_call cdr3_nt cdr3_aa
once - TRBJ2-5 TRBV7-8 TGTGCCAGCAGCTTGAGTGGCGGGGTAAGAGAGACCCAGTACTTC CASSLSGGVRETQYF
- TRBD2 TRBJ2-5 TRBV28 TGTGCCAGCAGTCCGTTCGGGGGGAGGAAGACCCAGTACTTC CASSPFGGRKTQYF
- TRBD1 TRBJ2-1 TRBV7-2 TGTGCCAGCAGCTTAGACAGGGGCTCCTACAATGAGCAGTTCTTC CASSLDRGSYNEQFF
- TRBD2 TRBJ2-3 TRBV7-2 TGTGCCAGCAGCTCAACACGGCTAGCGGGGAGAACAGATACGCAGTATTTT CASSSTRLAGRTDTQYF
- TRBD2 TRBJ2-5 TRBV5-1 TGCGCCAGCAGGGCCTCAGTTGCGGGGGTCGGGGAGACCCAGTACTTC CASRASVAGVGETQYF
- - TRBJ2-5 TRBV9 TGTGCCAGCAGCGTAACGGGGAAAAGAGAGACCCAGTACTTC CASSVTGKRETQYF
- TRBD2 TRBJ2-1 TRBV24-1 TGTGCCACCAGTGACACCAGCGGGGGGGTCATGTCCTACAATGAGCAGTTCTTC CATSDTSGGVMSYNEQFF
- - TRBJ1-5 TRBV5-8 TGTGCCAGCAGCCCCGGACAGACCGCCAGCAATCAGCCCCAGCATTTT CASSPGQTASNQPQHF
- TRBD1 TRBJ2-3 TRBV4-3 TGCGCCAGCAGCCAAGTAGGACAGGGGAACACAGATACGCAGTATTTT CASSQVGQGNTDTQYF
- - TRBJ1-1 TRBV6-6 TGTGCCAGCAGTTCTCAGGGATCCACTGAAGCTTTCTTT CASSSQGSTEAFF
- TRBD1 TRBJ2-7 TRBV6-2/TRBV6-3 TGTGCCAGCAGTTTCCACGGGGCCGGGACAGGGAACGATGAGCAGTACTTC CASSFHGAGTGNDEQYF
once - TRBJ1-6 TRBV4-3 TGCGCCAGCAGCCCCGGTAGCTCCTATAATTCACCCCTCCACTTT CASSPGSSYNSPLHF
- - TRBJ1-5 TRBV19 TGTGCCAGTAGTTTATCAGGTATGGCGTTGGTAGCGTTATATAGCAATCAGCCCCAGCATTTT CASSLSGMALVALYSNQPQHF
- TRBD1 TRBJ1-2 TRBV18 TGTGCCAGCTCCACCGGGACAGGGGTCGGCTACACCTTC CASSTGTGVGYTF
- - TRBJ2-4 TRBV12-3/TRBV12-4 TGTGCCAGCAGTTTAGGTCAGAAAAACATTCAGTACTTC CASSLGQKNIQYF
- - TRBJ1-3 TRBV30 TGTGCCTGGAATAGGCAGGGCCTCTCTGGAAACACCATATATTTT CAWNRQGLSGNTIYF
few TRBD2 TRBJ2-1 TRBV24-1 TGTGCCACCAGTGACAGACGCCCCGTGGTAGCGGGGAGCTCCTACAATGAGCAGTTCTTC CATSDRRPVVAGSSYNEQFF
- - TRBJ2-1 TRBV9 TGTGCCAGCAGCACCCGGGGAGGCTCCTACAATGAGCAGTTCTTC CASSTRGGSYNEQFF
- - TRBJ2-7 TRBV5-1 TGCGCCAGCAGCTTCGGGACTGGCTCCTACGAGCAGTACTTC CASSFGTGSYEQYF
- - TRBJ1-1 TRBV9 TGTGCCAGCAATACTCCCAGGGGCCCTAACACTGAAGCTTTCTTT CASNTPRGPNTEAFF
- - TRBJ2-1 TRBV19 TGTGCCAGTACTCCCTCGAGACAGCTGCTCTACAATGAGCAGTTCTTC CASTPSRQLLYNEQFF
- TRBD1 TRBJ1-1 TRBV3-1/TRBV3-2 TGTGCCAGCAGCCAGGCTCGACAGGGGGTATACACTGAAGCTTTCTTT CASSQARQGVYTEAFF
- TRBD1 TRBJ1-6 TRBV6-5 TGTGCCAGCAGTTACTCCCCGGGACAGGGGAATTCACCCCTCCACTTT CASSYSPGQGNSPLHF
- TRBD1 TRBJ1-6 TRBV7-2 TGTGCCAGCAGCTCGGACAGGGGAACCCTCCACTTT CASSSDRGTLHF